Presented here are 14 T cell receptor beta chains from one specimen sequenced in a study of STAT3 mutations in large granular lymphocyte leukemia (dated by TCRdb to about 2019). The paper's findings and limits, for the study overall: Every T-LGLL patient showed at least one immunodominant TCRbeta clonotype, and about half showed multiple immunodominant subclonotypes.

These TCRs are of unknown antigen specificity. The library was prepared using the immunoSEQ multiplex PCR assay. Entries here come from immuneACCESS through TCRdb and include only in-frame sequences with V and J called. Some clones fail to appear in such tables; in the studies checked, an unresolved V gene covers under half of the shortfall, and the cause of the remainder is unknown. The sample table holds almost 25,000 clones, of which around 93% were seen once. The ten most abundant clones make up approximately 6% of the sample. Sequencing was performed on peripheral blood mononuclear cells. These receptors were taken from a man aged 35 to 55 with T-cell large granular lymphocyte leukemia. Some clones in this sample may be carry-over from other donors' samples. The age is the age at diagnosis.

The chain joins TRBV20-1 to TRBJ2-3, with a tentative D call TRBD1 (5 bases). Germline V gene sequence: CDR1 DFQATT, CDR2 SNEGSKA (reference sequence). This CDR3 is built from 10 residues. Trimming removed 7 bases from V and 5 bases from J, with 7 bases in between. CDR3 protein: CSVGRDTQYF. The CDR3 region has the DNA TGCAGTGTGGGGCGAGATACGCAGTATTTT.

CDR3 protein: CASSALTIDRETSYNSPLHF. CDR3 nucleotides: TGTGCCAGCAGTGCCCTCACGATCGACAGGGAAACGTCCTATAATTCACCCCTCCACTTT. This rearrangement joins TRBV28 to TRBJ1-6, with TRBD1 identical over 7 bases. The V and J ends lost 5 bases and 1 base, in that order; junction bases with no gene match: 17. CDR3 length: 20 amino acids. Germline V gene sequence: CDR1 MDHEN, CDR2 SYDVKM. Full variable domain (rest looked up from reference TRBV28 and TRBJ1-6): DVKVTQSSRYLVKRTGEKVFLECVQDMDHENMFWYRQDPGLGLRLIYFSYDVKMKEKGDIPEGYSVSREKKERFSLILESASTNQTSMYLCASSALTIDRETSYNSPLHFGNGTRLTVT.

This chain joins TRBV29-1 and TRBJ1-5; TRBD1 matches at 8 bases. Germline V lookup: CDR1 SQVTM, CDR2 ANQGSEA. Trimming took 5 bases from V and 1 from J; bases not matched to a gene: 4. This CDR3 has 14 residues. The CDR3 DNA sequence: TGCAGCGTTACACAGGGGGGAAGCAATCAGCCCCAGCATTTT. This sequence encodes CSVTQGGSNQPQHF.

This chain uses TRBV18 with TRBJ2-1; TRBD2 agrees at 8 bases. Germline CDR1 KGHSH, CDR2 LQKENI. CDR3 length: 16 amino acids. V lost 1 base to trimming and J lost 6 bases; unmatched junction nucleotides: 8. CDR3 residues: CASSPLAGRIGNEQFF. CDR3 sequence (DNA): TGTGCCAGCTCACCACTAGCGGGGAGAATAGGCAATGAGCAGTTCTTC.

The J gene is TRBJ1-2, the V gene TRBV18; D call uncertain. The CDR3 extends over 14 amino acids. V shed 2 bases and J shed 0 bases, with 7 bases lying between them. Germline V gene data show CDR1 as KGHSH and CDR2 as LQKENI. As DNA, the CDR3 is TGTGCCAGCTCACCAAGGTCCGCTAACTATGGCTACACCTTC. Translated: CASSPRSANYGYTF.

The V and J genes are TRBV4-1 and TRBJ2-7, with D tentatively TRBD1 (6 bases). Germline V gene data show CDR1 as MGHRA and CDR2 as YSYEKL. V shed 0 bases and J shed 2 bases, with 17 bases lying between them. This CDR3 is 17 amino acids long. CDR3 sequence: CASSQDSSTGITYEQYF. In nucleotides, the CDR3 is TGCGCCAGCAGCCAAGATTCATCCACAGGGATTACCTACGAGCAGTACTTC.

This chain joins TRBV29-1 and TRBJ1-5; no reliable D call. Trimming removed 4 bases from V and 3 bases from J, with 7 bases in between. The V gene's germline CDR1 is SQVTM and CDR2 ANQGSEA. This CDR3 region has 12 residues. The CDR3 spells CSVADPNQPQHF. In nucleotides, the CDR3 is TGCAGCGTTGCCGACCCCAATCAGCCCCAGCATTTT.

This chain joins TRBV30 and TRBJ2-3; tentatively, D is TRBD2 (5 bases). Germline V gives CDR1 GTSNPN, CDR2 SVGIG (reference sequence). The germline V and J ends were trimmed by 4 bases and 6 bases, with 14 bases remaining between them. The CDR3 covers 13 residues. This CDR3 is CAWNGQREDTQYF. CDR3 nucleotides: TGTGCCTGGAACGGCCAAAGGGAGGATACGCAGTATTTT.

V usage is TRBV25-1 and J usage is TRBJ2-7; D possibly uses TRBD1 or TRBD2 (6 bases each). CDR1 and CDR2 from the germline V gene are MGHDK and SYGVNS. V was clipped by 3 bases and J by 2 bases, with 14 bases between them. CDR3 length: 15 residues. The CDR3 region has the DNA TGTGCCAGCAGTGACGTTGGGGGGCGGGCCTACGAGCAGTACTTC. Amino acid sequence: CASSDVGGRAYEQYF.

The chain has TRBV4-2 and TRBJ2-7; 9 bases map to TRBD2. V shed 8 bases, J shed 0 bases, and the junction held 17 bases outside the gene matches. The CDR3 extends over 18 amino acids. Germline lookup yields CDR1 LGHNA and CDR2 YNFKEQ. The CDR3 loop reads CASSGGVSGGLGSYEQYF. The CDR3 region has the DNA TGTGCCAGCTCTGGGGGGGTTAGCGGGGGTTTAGGCTCCTACGAGCAGTACTTC.

V is TRBV5-1 and J is TRBJ1-1; weak D call: TRBD1 (6 bases). This CDR3 has 16 residues. The V end lost 0 bases, the J end lost 1 base, and 13 bases lay between the germline ends. Per the germline V gene, CDR1 is SGHRS and CDR2 is YFSETQ. CDR3 sequence reads: CASSLALGAKNTEAFF. In nucleotides, the CDR3 is TGCGCCAGCAGCTTGGCCCTGGGGGCAAAGAACACTGAAGCTTTCTTT.

The gene calls are TRBV5-5 and TRBJ2-7; weak D call: TRBD1 (6 bases). The germline gives CDR1 SGHKS, CDR2 YYEKEE (reference sequence). This CDR3 contains 14 residues. The V gene lost 4 bases and the J gene lost 1 base, with 12 bases spanning the gap. The CDR3 nucleotides read TGTGCCAGCAGCCAGGGACACTCATCCTACGAGCAGTACTTC. This translates into CASSQGHSSYEQYF.

V gene TRBV6-5 combines with J gene TRBJ1-5; 7 nucleotides agree with TRBD1. The CDR3 is 15 residues long. Trimming cost V 0 bases and J 4 bases; bases outside gene matches: 3. Germline V CDR1 and CDR2: MNHEY, SVGAGI. CDR3 sequence reads: CASSYSGTANQPQHF. The CDR3 coding sequence is TGTGCCAGCAGTTACTCGGGGACAGCGAATCAGCCCCAGCATTTT.

The chain uses TRBV5-4 and TRBJ2-7, with D perhaps TRBD1 (6 bases). The germline V and J ends were trimmed by 5 bases and 3 bases, with 18 bases remaining between them. There are 15 residues in the CDR3. In germline, CDR1 is SGHNT, CDR2 YYREEE (reference sequence). Written as DNA, the CDR3 is TGTGCCAGCAGTTCGGACCCGCAAGGGGGCTACGAGCAGTACTTC. This encodes CASSSDPQGGYEQYF.